This T cell receptor (beta chain) was found in a study of follicular helper T cells after annual influenza vaccination. Clones were sequenced by immunoSEQ multiplex PCR, and TCRdb holds only the in-frame ones, with some missing. Counted here are around 1,100 clones, 78% occurring once; the ten biggest clones make up roughly 3.8%. The V gene's germline CDR1 is LGHNA and CDR2 YNFKEQ. The CDR3 totals 17 residues. V dropped 0 bases and J dropped 7; count of bases not matched to a gene: 7. Noted time point: 2015-2016 season, 7 days after influenza vaccination. Donors with HIV/AIDS, active malignancy, immunomodulators or active illness were excluded. ICOS+CD38+ and ICOS-CD38- fractions were sorted from non-naive CD4+CXCR5+PD-1+ cells.

This sample comprised CXCR5+ CD38+ circulating T follicular helper cells from blood, obtained 7 days after influenza vaccination. Subset: circulating Tfh, non-naive CD4+CXCR5+PD-1+ (ICOS+CD38+ or ICOS-CD38-). The origin of this receptor is an adult who received the influenza vaccine. The J gene is TRBJ1-4, the V gene TRBV4-2, with 11 bases that match TRBD1. CDR3 bases: TGTGCCAGCAGCCAAGAATCGCGGGGACAGGGGGGTGAAAAACTGTTTTTT. It yields the protein CASSQESRGQGGEKLFF.